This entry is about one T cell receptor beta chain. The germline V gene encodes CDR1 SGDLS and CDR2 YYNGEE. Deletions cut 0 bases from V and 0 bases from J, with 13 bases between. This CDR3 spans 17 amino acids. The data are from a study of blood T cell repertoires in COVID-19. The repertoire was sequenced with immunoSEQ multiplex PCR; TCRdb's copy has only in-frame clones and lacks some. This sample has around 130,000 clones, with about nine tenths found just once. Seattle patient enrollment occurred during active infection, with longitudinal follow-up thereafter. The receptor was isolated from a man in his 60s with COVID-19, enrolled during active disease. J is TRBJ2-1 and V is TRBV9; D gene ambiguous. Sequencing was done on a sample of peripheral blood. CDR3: CASSVAVTSSSYNEQFF. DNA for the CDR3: TGTGCCAGCAGCGTAGCTGTTACGAGTAGCTCCTACAATGAGCAGTTCTTC.